A single sample gave rise to the 10 T cell receptor beta chains below, sequenced in a study of blood T cell repertoires in COVID-19. The protocol was immunoSEQ multiplex PCR, while the TCRdb copy is restricted to in-frame clones and leaves out a portion. Of over 75,000 clones listed, roughly 90% are singletons. The sample comprised peripheral blood. The receptors originated from a woman of 80 years or more with acute or convalescent COVID-19.

The rearrangement joins TRBV24-1 to TRBJ2-5; the match to TRBD2 covers 10 bases. The germline V gene encodes CDR1 KGHDR and CDR2 SFDVKD. The CDR3 loop spans 16 amino acids. V lost 9 bases, J lost 0 bases, and 9 bases stayed unmatched. The CDR3: CATADGLAVHQETQYF. The CDR3 DNA follows: TGTGCCACCGCTGACGGACTAGCGGTCCACCAAGAGACCCAGTACTTC.

The rearrangement links TRBV10-3 to TRBJ2-7; D possibly corresponds to TRBD2 (5 bases). Trimming pared 3 bases from V and 0 bases from J, leaving 9 bases between. Germline values: CDR1 ENHRY, CDR2 SYGVKD. This CDR3 comprises 14 residues. CDR3 in amino acids: CAISEPGNSYEQYF. The CDR3 DNA follows: TGTGCCATCAGTGAACCGGGGAACTCCTACGAGCAGTACTTC.

Of note for this clone: The same CDR3 arises from other DNA sequences in this sample as well. The chain uses TRBV15 and TRBJ2-2; 7 nucleotides line up with TRBD1. The trim removed 1 base at V and 0 bases at J, leaving 2 bases unmatched. Germline CDR1 LNHNV, CDR2 YYDKDF (reference sequence). CDR3 size: 16 residues. This CDR3 is CATSRGDSTNTGELFF. CDR3 coding DNA: TGTGCCACCAGCAGAGGGGACAGTACGAACACCGGGGAGCTGTTTTTT.

V gene TRBV27 combines with J gene TRBJ1-5; 8 bases agree with TRBD1. The V and J ends lost 6 bases and 4 bases, in that order; junction bases with no gene match: 11. CDR1 is MNHEY and CDR2 is SMNVEV in the germline V gene (reference sequence). CDR3 length equals 16 residues. The CDR3 region has the DNA TGTGCCAGCAGCAACGACAGGGGAGGTTGGAATCAGCCCCAGCATTTT. Translated, it gives CASSNDRGGWNQPQHF.

The V and J genes are TRBV10-3 and TRBJ1-6, with 12 nucleotides matching TRBD1. The germline V gene has CDR1 ENHRY and CDR2 SYGVKD. There are 14 residues in the CDR3. Trimming cost V 10 bases and J 10 bases; bases outside gene matches: 8. This CDR3 reads CATDWDRGRSPLHF. CDR3 sequence (DNA): TGTGCCACGGACTGGGACAGGGGGCGATCACCCCTCCACTTT.

V and J are TRBV4-3 and TRBJ1-6; tentative D call: TRBD1 (5 bases). CDR3 length: 16 amino acids. Per germline, CDR1 LGHNA and CDR2 YSLEER. Deletions cut 1 base from V and 9 bases from J, with 16 bases between. The CDR3 region is CASSQVRGGLGSPLHF. In DNA form, the CDR3 reads TGCGCCAGCAGCCAAGTTCGCGGGGGGTTGGGTTCACCCCTCCACTTT.

The rearrangement joins TRBV4-3 to TRBJ2-7; 9 bases agree with TRBD1. The V gene's germline CDR1 is LGHNA and CDR2 YSLEER. The CDR3 has 15 amino acids. V dropped 5 bases and J dropped 7; count of bases not matched to a gene: 12. CDR3 sequence: CASSSRGQGFREQYF. CDR3 DNA sequence: TGCGCCAGCAGCTCCCGGGGACAGGGCTTTAGAGAGCAGTACTTC.

V gene TRBV6-5 combines with J gene TRBJ1-5; 8 nucleotides agree with TRBD1. The germline V gene has CDR1 MNHEY and CDR2 SVGAGI. The CDR3 has 14 amino acids. V trimming: 4 bases; J trimming: 5 bases; junction bases outside the gene matches: 4. The CDR3 loop is CASSSDRGDQPQHF. CDR3 bases: TGTGCCAGCAGTTCTGACAGGGGTGATCAGCCCCAGCATTTT.

The J gene is TRBJ2-5, the V gene TRBV2; D may be TRBD2 (6 bases). Per the germline V gene, CDR1 is SNHLY and CDR2 is FYNNEI. V was shortened by 8 bases and J by 0 bases, with 19 bases between the two germline ends. The CDR3 loop spans 16 amino acids. The CDR3 loop reads CASGGGLAAYQETQYF. The DNA for the CDR3 is TGTGCCAGCGGGGGAGGATTAGCGGCTTACCAAGAGACCCAGTACTTC.

The chain carries TRBV5-6 and TRBJ1-2; the match to TRBD1 covers 9 bases. V lost 4 bases to trimming and J lost 4 bases; unmatched junction nucleotides: 11. The CDR3 consists of 16 residues. From germline, CDR1 is SGHDT and CDR2 YYEEEE. CDR3: CASSVGQGTTFYGYTF. As DNA, the CDR3 is TGTGCCAGCAGCGTGGGACAGGGCACAACTTTCTATGGCTACACCTTC.